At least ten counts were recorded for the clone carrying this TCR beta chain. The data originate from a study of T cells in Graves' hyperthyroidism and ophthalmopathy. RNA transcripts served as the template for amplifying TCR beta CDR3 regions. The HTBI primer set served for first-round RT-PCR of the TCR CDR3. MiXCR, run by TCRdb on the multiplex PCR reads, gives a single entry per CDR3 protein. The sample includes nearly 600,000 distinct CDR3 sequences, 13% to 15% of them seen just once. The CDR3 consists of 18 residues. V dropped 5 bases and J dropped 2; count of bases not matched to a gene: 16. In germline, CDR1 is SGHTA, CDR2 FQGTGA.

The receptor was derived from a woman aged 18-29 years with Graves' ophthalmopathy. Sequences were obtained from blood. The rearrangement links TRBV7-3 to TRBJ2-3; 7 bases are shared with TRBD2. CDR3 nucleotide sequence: TGTGCCAGCAGCCTCACCCCCACTAGCGTACCATACACAGATACGCAGTATTTT. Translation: CASSLTPTSVPYTDTQYF.